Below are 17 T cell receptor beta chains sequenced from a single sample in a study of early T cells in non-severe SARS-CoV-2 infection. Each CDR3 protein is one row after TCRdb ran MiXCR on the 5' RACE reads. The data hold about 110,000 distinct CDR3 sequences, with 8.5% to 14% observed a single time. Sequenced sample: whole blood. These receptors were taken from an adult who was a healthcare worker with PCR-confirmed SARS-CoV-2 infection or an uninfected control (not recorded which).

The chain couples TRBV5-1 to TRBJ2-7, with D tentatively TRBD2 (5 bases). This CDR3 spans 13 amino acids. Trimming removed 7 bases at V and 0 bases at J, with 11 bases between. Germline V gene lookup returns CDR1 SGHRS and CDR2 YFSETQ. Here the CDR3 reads CASPDCSSYEQYF. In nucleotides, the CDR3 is TGCGCCAGCCCGGACTGCAGCTCCTACGAGCAGTACTTC.

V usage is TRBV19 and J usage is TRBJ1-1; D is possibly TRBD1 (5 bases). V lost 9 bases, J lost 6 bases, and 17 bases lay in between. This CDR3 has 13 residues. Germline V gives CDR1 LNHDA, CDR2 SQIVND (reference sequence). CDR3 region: CASHRGGRAEAFF. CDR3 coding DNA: TGTGCCAGCCACCGGGGGGGTCGTGCTGAAGCTTTCTTT.

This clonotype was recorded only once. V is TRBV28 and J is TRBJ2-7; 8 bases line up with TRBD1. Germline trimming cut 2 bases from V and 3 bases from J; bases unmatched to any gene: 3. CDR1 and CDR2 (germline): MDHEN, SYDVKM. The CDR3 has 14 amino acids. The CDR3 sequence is CASSLRQGIYEQYF. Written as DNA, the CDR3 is TGTGCCAGCAGTTTACGACAGGGGATCTACGAGCAGTACTTC.

This CDR3 reads CASSPAVGTDTQYF. In DNA form, the CDR3 reads TGTGCCAGCAGCCCGGCGGTGGGCACAGATACGCAGTATTTT. The chain combines TRBV11-2 with TRBJ2-3; D unclear. Germline V gene sequence: CDR1 SGHAT, CDR2 FQNNGV. CDR3 size: 14 residues. Between the trimmed V and J ends, which lost 5 bases and 1 base, there was a span of 10 bases.

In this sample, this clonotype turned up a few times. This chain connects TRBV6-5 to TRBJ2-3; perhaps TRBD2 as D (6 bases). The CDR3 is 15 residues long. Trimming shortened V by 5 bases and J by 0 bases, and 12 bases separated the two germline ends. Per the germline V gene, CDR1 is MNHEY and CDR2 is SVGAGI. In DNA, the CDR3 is TGTGCCAGCAGTCGGACTATTGGGAGCACAGATACGCAGTATTTT. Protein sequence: CASSRTIGSTDTQYF.

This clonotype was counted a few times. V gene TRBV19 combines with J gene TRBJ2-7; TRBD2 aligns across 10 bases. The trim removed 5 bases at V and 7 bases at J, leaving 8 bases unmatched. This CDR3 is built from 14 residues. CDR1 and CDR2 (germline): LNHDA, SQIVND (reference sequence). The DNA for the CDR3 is TGTGCCAGTAGTCCACTAGCGGGAACCGGGGAGCAGTACTTC. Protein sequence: CASSPLAGTGEQYF.

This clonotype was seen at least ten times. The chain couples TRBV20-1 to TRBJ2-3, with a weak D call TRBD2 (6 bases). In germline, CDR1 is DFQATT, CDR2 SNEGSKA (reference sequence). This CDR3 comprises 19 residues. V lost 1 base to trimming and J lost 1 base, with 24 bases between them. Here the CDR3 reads CSARVPIPRLGGGTDTQYF. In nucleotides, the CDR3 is TGCAGTGCTAGAGTCCCCATCCCCCGACTAGGAGGTGGCACAGATACGCAGTATTTT.

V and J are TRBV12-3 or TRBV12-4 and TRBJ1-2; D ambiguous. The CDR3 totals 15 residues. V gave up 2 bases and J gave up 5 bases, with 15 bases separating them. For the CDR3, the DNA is TGTGCCAGCAGTTTAACCACAACAGTTACGTATGGCTACACCTTC. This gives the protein CASSLTTTVTYGYTF.

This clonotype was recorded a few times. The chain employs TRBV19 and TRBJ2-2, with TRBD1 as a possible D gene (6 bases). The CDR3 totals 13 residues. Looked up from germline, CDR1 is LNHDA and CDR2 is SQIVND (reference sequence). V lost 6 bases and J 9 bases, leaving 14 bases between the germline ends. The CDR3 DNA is TGTGCCAGTAGCGGACAGTCTTTGCGGGAGCTGTTTTTT. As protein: CASSGQSLRELFF.

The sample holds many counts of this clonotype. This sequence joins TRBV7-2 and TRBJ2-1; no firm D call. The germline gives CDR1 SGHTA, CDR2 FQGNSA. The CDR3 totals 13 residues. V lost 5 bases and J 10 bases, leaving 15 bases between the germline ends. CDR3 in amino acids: CASSPPRVGEQFF. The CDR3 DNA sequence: TGTGCCAGCAGCCCTCCCCGAGTCGGCGAGCAGTTCTTC.

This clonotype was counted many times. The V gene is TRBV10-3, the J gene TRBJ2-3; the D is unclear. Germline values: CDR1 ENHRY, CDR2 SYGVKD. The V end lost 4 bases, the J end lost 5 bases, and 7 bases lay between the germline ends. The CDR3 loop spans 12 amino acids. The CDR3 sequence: CAISVALDTQYF. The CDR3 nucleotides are TGTGCCATCAGTGTGGCTTTAGATACGCAGTATTTT.

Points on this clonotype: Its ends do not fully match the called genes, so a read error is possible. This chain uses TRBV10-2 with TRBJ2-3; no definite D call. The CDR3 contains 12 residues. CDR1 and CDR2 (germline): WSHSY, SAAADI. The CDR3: CASSDSTATQYF. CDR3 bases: TGCGCCAGCAGTGATAGTACAGCTACGCAGTATTTT.

The CDR3 coding sequence is TGTGCTAGTGGTTTGGCCCGCGGGGAGGGAGGCACTGAAGCTTTCTTT. This sequence encodes CASGLARGEGGTEAFF. This chain uses TRBV12-5 with TRBJ1-1; no definite D call. V was clipped by 1 base and J by 4 bases, with 16 bases between them. The CDR3 runs to 16 residues. The V gene's germline CDR1 is LGHNT and CDR2 FRNRAP.

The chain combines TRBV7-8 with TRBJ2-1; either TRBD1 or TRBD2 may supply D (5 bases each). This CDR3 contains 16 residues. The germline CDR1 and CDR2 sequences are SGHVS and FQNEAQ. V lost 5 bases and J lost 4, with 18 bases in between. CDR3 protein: CASSGMRGTLYNEQFF. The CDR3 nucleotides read TGTGCCAGCAGCGGGATGAGAGGGACGCTGTACAATGAGCAGTTCTTC.

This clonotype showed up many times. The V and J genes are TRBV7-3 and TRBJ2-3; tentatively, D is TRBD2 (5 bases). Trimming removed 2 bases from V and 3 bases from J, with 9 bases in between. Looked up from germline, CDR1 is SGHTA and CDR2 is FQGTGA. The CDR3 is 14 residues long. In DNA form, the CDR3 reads TGTGCCAGCAGCTTATTGGAGGTGACAGATACGCAGTATTTT. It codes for CASSLLEVTDTQYF.

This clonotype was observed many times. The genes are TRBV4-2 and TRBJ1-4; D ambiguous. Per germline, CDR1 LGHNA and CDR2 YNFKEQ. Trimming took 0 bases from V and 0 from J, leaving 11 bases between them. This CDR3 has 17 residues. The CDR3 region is CASSQDGEFATNEKLFF. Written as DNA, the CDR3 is TGTGCCAGCAGCCAAGATGGAGAATTTGCAACTAATGAAAAACTGTTTTTT.

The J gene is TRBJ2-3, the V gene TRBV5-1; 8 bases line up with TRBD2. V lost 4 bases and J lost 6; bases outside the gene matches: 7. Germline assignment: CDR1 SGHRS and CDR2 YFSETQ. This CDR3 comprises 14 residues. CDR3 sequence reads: CASSDTSGADTQYF. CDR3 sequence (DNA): TGCGCCAGCAGCGATACTAGCGGCGCCGATACGCAGTATTTT.